This T cell receptor (beta chain) derives from a study of Graves' ophthalmopathy and Graves' hyperthyroidism. The study amplified TCR beta CDR3 regions using RNA transcripts. First-round RT-PCR with HTBI primers preceded a second-round multiplex PCR. TCRdb analysed the multiplex PCR reads with MiXCR anew, one entry per CDR3 protein. The sample contains a few hundred thousand distinct CDR3 sequences, less than 40% of which appear only once. The receptor was derived from an adult man with Graves' hyperthyroidism. The specimen sequenced was peripheral blood or thyroid tissue (not recorded which).

The CDR3, as DNA: TGTGCCTGGAGGCGGACGGCAAACACTGAAGCTTTCTTT. This translates into CAWRRTANTEAFF. The chain is built from TRBV7-9 and TRBJ1-1, with D unclear. CDR1 is SEHNR and CDR2 is FQNEAQ in the germline V gene (reference sequence). The V and J ends lost 11 bases and 2 bases respectively, with 15 bases between them. This CDR3 is built from 13 residues.